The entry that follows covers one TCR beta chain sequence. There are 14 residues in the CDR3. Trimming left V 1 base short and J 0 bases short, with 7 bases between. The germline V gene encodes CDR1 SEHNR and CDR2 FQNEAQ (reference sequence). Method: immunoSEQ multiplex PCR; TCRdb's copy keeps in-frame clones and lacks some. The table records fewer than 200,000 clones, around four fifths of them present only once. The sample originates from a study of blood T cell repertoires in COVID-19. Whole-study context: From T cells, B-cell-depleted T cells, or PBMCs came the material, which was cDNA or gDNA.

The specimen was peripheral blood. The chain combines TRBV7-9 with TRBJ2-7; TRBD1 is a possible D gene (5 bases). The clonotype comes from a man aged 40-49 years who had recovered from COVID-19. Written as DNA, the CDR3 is TGTGCCAGCAGCTTAGAGGACATCTCCTACGAGCAGTACTTC. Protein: CASSLEDISYEQYF.